A selection of T cell receptor beta chains follows, all from one sample in a study of blood T cell repertoires in COVID-19. Sequencing was performed with immunoSEQ multiplex PCR; in TCRdb, only in-frame clones are kept and a portion is missing. The sample carries over 110,000 clones, 70% to 90% recorded once. Sequenced input: peripheral blood. The source of these receptors is a human donor in a cohort sampled during active COVID-19. Both conserved end residues are part of each CDR3.

j_gene	v_gene	CDR3aa
TRBJ2-3	TRBV4-3	CASSPRLAGYTDTQYF
TRBJ1-4	TRBV6-5	CASRRDRGNEKLFF
TRBJ2-7	TRBV4-1	CASSPHSSGEYEQYF
TRBJ2-3	TRBV4-3	CASSQILAGADTQYF
TRBJ2-2	TRBV24-1	CATSPSGLAGASGELFF
TRBJ1-1	TRBV3-1/TRBV3-2	CASSQVRGGWTEAFF
TRBJ1-2	TRBV5-5	CASSLGQWGYTF
TRBJ2-4	TRBV7-3	CASSSRGRDLNIQYF
TRBJ1-5	TRBV1	CTSSVTEYSNQPQHF
TRBJ1-2	TRBV12-3/TRBV12-4	CASKGAHNYGYTF
TRBJ2-1	TRBV7-8	CASSQLWGGDSEQFF
TRBJ2-7	TRBV27	CASSRRQVSYEQYF
TRBJ1-1	TRBV30	CAWVNRGLNTEAFF
TRBJ2-3	TRBV29-1	CSVEGLAGTPTDTQYF
TRBJ2-7	TRBV4-3	CASSQDSGQPTSYEQYF
TRBJ2-1	TRBV5-6	CASSLQGLNNEQFF
TRBJ1-1	TRBV7-2	CASSPTEGNTEAFF
TRBJ1-2	TRBV20-1	CSASQRGRGYGYTF
TRBJ2-3	TRBV3-1/TRBV3-2	CASSQSYQLGGKTDTQYF
TRBJ1-6	TRBV6-1	CASSGGQGASYNSPLHF
TRBJ2-3	TRBV27	CASSYMTSTDTQYF
TRBJ1-2	TRBV7-3	CASSFGTGTGYTF
TRBJ2-2	TRBV19	CASSITAPGLTYTGELFF
TRBJ1-6	TRBV30	CAWSGGPGQSSPLHF
TRBJ2-7	TRBV7-9	CASSFGTGLHEQYF
TRBJ1-3	TRBV7-9	CASKSGRTGNTIYF
TRBJ2-7	TRBV11-2	CASSFGQGYEQYF
TRBJ1-1	TRBV6-4	CASSERGGKAFF
TRBJ1-3	TRBV30	CAWSLPRGYHNTIYF
TRBJ2-3	TRBV10-3	CAISSGATDTQYF
TRBJ2-7	TRBV21-1	CASSILRAGGKSTYEQYF
TRBJ2-3	TRBV18	CASSRTGADTQYF
TRBJ1-2	TRBV19	CASSAGGYGYTF
TRBJ1-2	TRBV30	CAWSVQGQDPYGYTF
TRBJ2-6	TRBV4-1	CASSQIAGRGSGANVLTF
TRBJ1-2	TRBV3-1/TRBV3-2	CASSQGDRGRYYGYTF
TRBJ1-2	TRBV3-1/TRBV3-2	CASSQWAGGRGYTF
TRBJ2-3	TRBV6-5	CASTWTGSDTQYF
TRBJ1-2	TRBV29-1	CSATTRRDGYTF
TRBJ2-1	TRBV7-2	CASSLGDRVNEQFF
TRBJ2-1	TRBV6-4	CASSRTGLVNEQFF
TRBJ2-3	TRBV10-3	CAISVGRPTDTQYF
TRBJ2-3	TRBV4-1	CASSLGQALTDTQYF
TRBJ2-5	TRBV9	CASSVASGGEETQYF
TRBJ1-2	TRBV9	CASSPRQGDGYTF
TRBJ2-5	TRBV3-1/TRBV3-2	CASSQGRGGGETQYF
TRBJ2-5	TRBV4-1	CASSRRLAGVQETQYF
TRBJ1-1	TRBV10-3	CAISDGTLMNTEAFF